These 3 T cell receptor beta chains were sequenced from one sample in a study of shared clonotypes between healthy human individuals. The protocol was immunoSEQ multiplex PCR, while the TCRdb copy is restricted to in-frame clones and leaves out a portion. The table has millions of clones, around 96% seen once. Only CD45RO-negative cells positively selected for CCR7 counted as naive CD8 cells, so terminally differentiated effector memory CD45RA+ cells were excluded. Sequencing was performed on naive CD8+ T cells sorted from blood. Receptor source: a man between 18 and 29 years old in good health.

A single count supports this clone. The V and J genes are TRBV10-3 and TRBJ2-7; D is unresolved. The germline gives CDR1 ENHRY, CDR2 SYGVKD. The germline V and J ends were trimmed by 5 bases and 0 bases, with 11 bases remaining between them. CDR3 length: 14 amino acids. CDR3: CAISYLPDSYEQYF. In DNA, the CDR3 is TGTGCCATCAGTTACCTCCCGGACTCCTACGAGCAGTACTTC.

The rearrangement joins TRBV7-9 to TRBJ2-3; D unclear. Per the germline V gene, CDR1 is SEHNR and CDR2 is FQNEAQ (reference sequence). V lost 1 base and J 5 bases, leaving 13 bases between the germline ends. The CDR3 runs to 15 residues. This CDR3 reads CASSLGAALEDTQYF. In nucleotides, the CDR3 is TGTGCCAGCAGCTTAGGCGCCGCCTTAGAAGATACGCAGTATTTT.

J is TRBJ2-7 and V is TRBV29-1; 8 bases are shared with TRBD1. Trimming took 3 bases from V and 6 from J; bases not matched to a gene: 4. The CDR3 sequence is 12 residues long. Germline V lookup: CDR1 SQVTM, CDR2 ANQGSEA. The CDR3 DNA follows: TGCAGCGTTGACGTGACAGGGGCCGAGCAGTACTTC. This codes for CSVDVTGAEQYF.